What follows describes a single TCR beta chain. Its matching antigen is unknown. This specimen belongs to a study of blood T cells in healthy people across ages. Study-wide results and caveats: Percentage of naive T cells showed a strong correlation with TCR beta diversity.

Trimming stripped 3 bases from V and 1 base from J, with 13 bases between. CDR3 size: 16 residues. CDR1 and CDR2 from the germline V gene are SGHAT and FQNNGV. PCR was performed a second time for about 7 to 11 cycles using a sample-barcoded 5' primer and a J-beta primer mix. From the 5' RACE reads, TCRdb called clonotypes with MiXCR, one entry per CDR3 protein. The data hold some 710,000 distinct CDR3 sequences, with 22% observed a single time. The sequence came from a man aged 70 or older in good health. Sequenced sample: blood. V and J are TRBV11-2 and TRBJ1-3; D is unclear. The CDR3 DNA reads TGTGCCAGCAGCTTCACGGGTATGGTGTCTGGAAACACCATATATTTT. This gives the protein CASSFTGMVSGNTIYF.